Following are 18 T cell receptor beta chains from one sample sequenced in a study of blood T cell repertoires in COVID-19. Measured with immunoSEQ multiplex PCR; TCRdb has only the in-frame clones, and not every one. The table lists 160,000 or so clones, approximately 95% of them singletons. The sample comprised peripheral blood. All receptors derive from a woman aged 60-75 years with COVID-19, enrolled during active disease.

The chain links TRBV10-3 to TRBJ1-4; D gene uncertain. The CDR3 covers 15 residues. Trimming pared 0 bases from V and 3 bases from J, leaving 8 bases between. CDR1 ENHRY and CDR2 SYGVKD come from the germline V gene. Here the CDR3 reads CAISESEGSNEKLFF. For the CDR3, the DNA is TGTGCCATCAGTGAGTCGGAGGGTTCTAATGAAAAACTGTTTTTT.

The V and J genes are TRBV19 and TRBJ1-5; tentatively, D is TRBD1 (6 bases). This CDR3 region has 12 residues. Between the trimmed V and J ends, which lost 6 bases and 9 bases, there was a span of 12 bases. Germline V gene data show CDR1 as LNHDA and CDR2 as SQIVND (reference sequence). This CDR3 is CASSDRGGPQHF. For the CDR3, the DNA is TGTGCCAGTAGCGATAGAGGGGGGCCCCAGCATTTT.

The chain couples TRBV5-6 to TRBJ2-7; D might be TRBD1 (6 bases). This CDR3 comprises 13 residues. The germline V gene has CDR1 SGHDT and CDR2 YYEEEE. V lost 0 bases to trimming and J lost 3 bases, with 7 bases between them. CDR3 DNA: TGTGCCAGCAGCTTGGACAGGGTCTACGAGCAGTACTTC. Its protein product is CASSLDRVYEQYF.

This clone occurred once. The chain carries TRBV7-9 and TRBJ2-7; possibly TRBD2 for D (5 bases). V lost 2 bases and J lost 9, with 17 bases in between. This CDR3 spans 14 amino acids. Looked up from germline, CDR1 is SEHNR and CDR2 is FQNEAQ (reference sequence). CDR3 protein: CASSLSVPGTRQYF. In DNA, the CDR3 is TGTGCCAGCAGCTTATCCGTGCCGGGAACGAGGCAGTACTTC.

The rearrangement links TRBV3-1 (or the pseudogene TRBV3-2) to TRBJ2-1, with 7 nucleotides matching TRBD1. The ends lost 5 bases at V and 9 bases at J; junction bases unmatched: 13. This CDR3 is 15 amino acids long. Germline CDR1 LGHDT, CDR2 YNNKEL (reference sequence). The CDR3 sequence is CASSKRTGPIGEQFF. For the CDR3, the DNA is TGTGCCAGCAGCAAACGGACAGGCCCGATTGGTGAGCAGTTCTTC.

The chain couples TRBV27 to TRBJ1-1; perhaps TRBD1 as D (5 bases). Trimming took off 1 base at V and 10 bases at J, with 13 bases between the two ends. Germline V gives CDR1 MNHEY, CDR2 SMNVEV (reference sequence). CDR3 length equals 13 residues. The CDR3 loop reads CASSLYRGAGAFF. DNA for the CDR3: TGTGCCAGCAGTTTATATAGGGGAGCGGGAGCTTTCTTT.

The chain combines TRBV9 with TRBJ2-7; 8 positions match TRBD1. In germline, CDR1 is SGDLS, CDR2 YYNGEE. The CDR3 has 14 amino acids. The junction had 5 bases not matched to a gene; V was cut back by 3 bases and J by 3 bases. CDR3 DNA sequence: TGTGCCAGCAGCGGCCACAGGGGGAACTACGAGCAGTACTTC. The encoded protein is CASSGHRGNYEQYF. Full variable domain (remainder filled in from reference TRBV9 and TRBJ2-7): DSGVTQTPKHLITATGQRVTLRCSPRSGDLSVYWYQQSLDQGLQFLIQYYNGEERAKGNILERFSAQQFPDLHSELNLSSLELGDSALYFCASSGHRGNYEQYFGPGTRLTVT.

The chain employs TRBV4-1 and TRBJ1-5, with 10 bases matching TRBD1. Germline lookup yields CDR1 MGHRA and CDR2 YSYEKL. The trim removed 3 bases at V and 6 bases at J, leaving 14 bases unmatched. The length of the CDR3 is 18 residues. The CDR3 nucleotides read TGCGCCAGCAGCCACAGACTGTTAGGGACAGGGGTGGGTCAGCCCCAGCATTTT. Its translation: CASSHRLLGTGVGQPQHF.

The CDR3 sequence: CASSKDRGQETQYF. In DNA, the CDR3 is TGTGCCAGCAGCAAGGACAGGGGGCAAGAGACCCAGTACTTC. The V gene is TRBV5-4, the J gene TRBJ2-5; TRBD1 matches at 10 bases. Trimming removed 4 bases from V and 2 bases from J; junction bases left unmatched: 2. The CDR3 has 14 residues. CDR1 and CDR2 from the germline V gene are SGHNT and YYREEE (reference sequence).

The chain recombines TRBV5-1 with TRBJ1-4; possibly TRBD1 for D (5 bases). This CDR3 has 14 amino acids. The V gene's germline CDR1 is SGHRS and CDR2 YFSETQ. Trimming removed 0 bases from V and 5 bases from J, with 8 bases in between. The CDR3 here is CASSLEGRNEKLFF. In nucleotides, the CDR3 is TGCGCCAGCAGCTTGGAGGGGAGGAATGAAAAACTGTTTTTT.

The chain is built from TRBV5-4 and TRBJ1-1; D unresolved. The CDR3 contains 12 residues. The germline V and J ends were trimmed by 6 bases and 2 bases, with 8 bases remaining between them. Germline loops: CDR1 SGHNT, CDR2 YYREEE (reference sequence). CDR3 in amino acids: CASNGLNTEAFF. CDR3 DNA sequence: TGTGCCAGCAACGGTCTAAACACTGAAGCTTTCTTT.

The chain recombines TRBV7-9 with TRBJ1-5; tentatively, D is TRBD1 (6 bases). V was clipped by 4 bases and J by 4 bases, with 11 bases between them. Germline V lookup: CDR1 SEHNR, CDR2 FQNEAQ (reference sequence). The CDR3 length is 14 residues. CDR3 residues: CASSSRQENQPQHF. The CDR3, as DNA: TGTGCCAGCAGCTCTAGACAGGAGAATCAGCCCCAGCATTTT.

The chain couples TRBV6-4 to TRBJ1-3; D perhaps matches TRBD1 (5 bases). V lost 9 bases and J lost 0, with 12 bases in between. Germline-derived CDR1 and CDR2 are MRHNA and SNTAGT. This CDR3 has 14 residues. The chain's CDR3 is CASGGTLSGNTIYF. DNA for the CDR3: TGTGCCAGTGGAGGGACCCTCTCTGGAAACACCATATATTTT.

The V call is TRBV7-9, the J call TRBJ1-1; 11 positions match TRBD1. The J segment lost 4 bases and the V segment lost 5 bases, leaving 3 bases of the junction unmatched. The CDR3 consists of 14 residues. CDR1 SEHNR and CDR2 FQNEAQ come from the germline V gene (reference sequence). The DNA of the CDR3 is TGTGCCAGCAGCCAGGGACAGGGGGTCACTGAAGCTTTCTTT. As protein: CASSQGQGVTEAFF.

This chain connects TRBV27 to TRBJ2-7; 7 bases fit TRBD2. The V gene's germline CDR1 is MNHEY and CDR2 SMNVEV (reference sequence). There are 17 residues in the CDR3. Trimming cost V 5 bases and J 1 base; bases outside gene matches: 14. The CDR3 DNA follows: TGTGCCAGCAGTCCCCCATCGGGGAGGGAGAAGTCCTACGAGCAGTACTTC. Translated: CASSPPSGREKSYEQYF.

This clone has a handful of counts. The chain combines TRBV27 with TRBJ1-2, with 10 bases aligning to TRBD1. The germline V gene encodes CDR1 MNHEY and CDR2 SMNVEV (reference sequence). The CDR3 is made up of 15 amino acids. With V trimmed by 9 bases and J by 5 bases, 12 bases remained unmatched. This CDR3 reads CASFPAGTGDYGYTF. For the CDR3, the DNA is TGTGCCAGTTTTCCAGCCGGGACAGGGGATTATGGCTACACCTTC.

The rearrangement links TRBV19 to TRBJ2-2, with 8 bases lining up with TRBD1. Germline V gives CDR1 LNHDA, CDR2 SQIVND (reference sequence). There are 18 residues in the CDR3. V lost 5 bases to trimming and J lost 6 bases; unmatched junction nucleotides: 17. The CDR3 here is CASSWPQKWTGFPGELFF. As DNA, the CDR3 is TGTGCCAGTAGTTGGCCCCAGAAGTGGACAGGGTTCCCCGGGGAGCTGTTTTTT.

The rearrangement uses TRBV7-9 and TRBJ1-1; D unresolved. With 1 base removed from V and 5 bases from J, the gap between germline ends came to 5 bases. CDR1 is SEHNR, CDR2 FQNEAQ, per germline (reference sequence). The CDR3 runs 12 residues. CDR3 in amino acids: CASSLDMTEAFF. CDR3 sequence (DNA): TGTGCCAGCAGCTTAGATATGACTGAAGCTTTCTTT.